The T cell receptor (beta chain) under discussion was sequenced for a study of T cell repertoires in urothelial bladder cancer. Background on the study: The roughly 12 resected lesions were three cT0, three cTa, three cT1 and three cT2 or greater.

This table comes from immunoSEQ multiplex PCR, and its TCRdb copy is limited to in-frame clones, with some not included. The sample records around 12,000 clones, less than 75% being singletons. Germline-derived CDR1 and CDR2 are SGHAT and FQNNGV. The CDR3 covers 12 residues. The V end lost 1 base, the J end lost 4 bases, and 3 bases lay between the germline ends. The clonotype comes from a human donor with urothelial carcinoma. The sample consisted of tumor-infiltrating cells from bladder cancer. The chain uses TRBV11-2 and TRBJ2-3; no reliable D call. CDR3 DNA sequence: TGTGCCAGCAGCTTAGCGTCAGATACGCAGTATTTT. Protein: CASSLASDTQYF.